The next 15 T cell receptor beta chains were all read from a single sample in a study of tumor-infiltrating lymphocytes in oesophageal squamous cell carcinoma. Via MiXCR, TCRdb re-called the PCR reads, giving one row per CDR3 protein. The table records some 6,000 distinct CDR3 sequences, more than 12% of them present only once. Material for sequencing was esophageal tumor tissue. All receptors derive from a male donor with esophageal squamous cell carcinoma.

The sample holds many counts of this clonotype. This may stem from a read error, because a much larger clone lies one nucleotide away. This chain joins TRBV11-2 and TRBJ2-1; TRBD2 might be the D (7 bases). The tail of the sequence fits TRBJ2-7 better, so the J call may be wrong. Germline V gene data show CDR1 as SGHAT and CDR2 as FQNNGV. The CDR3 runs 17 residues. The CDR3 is CASSLGAGASSYNEQYF. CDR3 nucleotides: TGTGCCAGCAGCTTAGGGGCGGGGGCGAGCTCCTACAATGAGCAGTACTTC.

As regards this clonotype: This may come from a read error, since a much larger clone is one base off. The CDR3 nucleotides are TGTGCCAGCAGCTTGCAGACTAGCGGGGCCCCGGGGTACTTC. Its protein product is CASSLQTSGAPGYF. This sequence joins TRBV5-6 and TRBJ2-4; TRBD2 matches 11 bases. The V gene's germline CDR1 is SGHDT and CDR2 YYEEEE. CDR3 size: 14 residues. The J segment lost 15 bases and the V segment lost 1 base, leaving 9 bases of the junction unmatched. The variable domain in full, with the rest retrieved from reference TRBV5-6 and TRBJ2-4, is DAGVTQSPTHLIKTRGQQVTLRCSPKSGHDTVSWYQQALGQGPQFIFQYYEEEERQRGNFPDRFSGHQFPNYSSELNVNALLLGDSALYLCASSLQTSGAPGYFGAGTRLSVL.

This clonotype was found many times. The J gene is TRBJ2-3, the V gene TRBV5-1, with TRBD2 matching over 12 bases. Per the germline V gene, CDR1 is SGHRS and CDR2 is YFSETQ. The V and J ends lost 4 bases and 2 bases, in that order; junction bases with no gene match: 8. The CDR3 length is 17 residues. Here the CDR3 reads CASSKGLAGRSTDTQYF. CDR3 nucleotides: TGCGCCAGCAGCAAAGGACTAGCGGGGAGATCCACAGATACGCAGTATTTT.

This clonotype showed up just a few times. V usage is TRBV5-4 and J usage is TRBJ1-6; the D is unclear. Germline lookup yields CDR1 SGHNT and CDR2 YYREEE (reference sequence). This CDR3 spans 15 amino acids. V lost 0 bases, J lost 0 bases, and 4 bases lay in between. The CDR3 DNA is TGTGCCAGCAGCTTGGTCAGCTCCTATAATTCACCCCTCCACTTT. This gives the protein CASSLVSSYNSPLHF.

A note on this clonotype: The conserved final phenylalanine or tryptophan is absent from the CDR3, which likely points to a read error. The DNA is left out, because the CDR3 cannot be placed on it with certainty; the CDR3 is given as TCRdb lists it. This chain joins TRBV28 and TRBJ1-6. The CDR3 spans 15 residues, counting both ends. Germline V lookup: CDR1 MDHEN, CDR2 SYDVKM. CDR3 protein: CASSPQLNSPLHFGN.

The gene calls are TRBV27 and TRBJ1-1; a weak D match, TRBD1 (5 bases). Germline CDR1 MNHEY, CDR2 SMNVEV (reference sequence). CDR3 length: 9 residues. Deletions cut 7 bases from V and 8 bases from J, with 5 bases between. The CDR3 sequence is CASKGEAFF. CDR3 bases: TGTGCCAGCAAGGGGGAAGCTTTCTTT.

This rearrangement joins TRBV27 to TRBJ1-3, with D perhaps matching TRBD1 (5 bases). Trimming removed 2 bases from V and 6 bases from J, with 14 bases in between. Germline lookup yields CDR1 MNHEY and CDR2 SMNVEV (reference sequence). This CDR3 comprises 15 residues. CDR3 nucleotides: TGTGCCAGCAGTTTAACAGGCGGTCCGTCAAACACCATATATTTT. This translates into CASSLTGGPSNTIYF.

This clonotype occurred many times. The CDR3 spells CASSIAGGGASDTQYF. For the CDR3, the DNA is TGTGCCAGTAGTATAGCGGGGGGGGGCGCCTCAGATACGCAGTATTTT. V gene TRBV19 combines with J gene TRBJ2-3, with 8 bases identical to TRBD2. With V trimmed by 1 base and J by 4 bases, 7 bases remained unmatched. The CDR3 length is 16 residues. Germline V gives CDR1 LNHDA, CDR2 SQIVND (reference sequence).

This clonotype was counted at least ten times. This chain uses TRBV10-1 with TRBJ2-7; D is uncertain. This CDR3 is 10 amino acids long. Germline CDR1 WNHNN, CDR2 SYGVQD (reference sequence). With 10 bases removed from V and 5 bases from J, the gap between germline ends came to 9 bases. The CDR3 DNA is TGCGCCACCCCCTCGAACGAGCAGTACTTC. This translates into CATPSNEQYF.

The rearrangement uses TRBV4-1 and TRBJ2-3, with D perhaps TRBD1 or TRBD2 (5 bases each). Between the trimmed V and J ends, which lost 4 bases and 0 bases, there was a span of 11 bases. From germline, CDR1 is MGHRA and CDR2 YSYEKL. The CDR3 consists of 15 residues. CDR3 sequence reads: CASSPGAGSTDTQYF. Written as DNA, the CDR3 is TGCGCCAGCAGCCCCGGGGCAGGGAGCACAGATACGCAGTATTTT.

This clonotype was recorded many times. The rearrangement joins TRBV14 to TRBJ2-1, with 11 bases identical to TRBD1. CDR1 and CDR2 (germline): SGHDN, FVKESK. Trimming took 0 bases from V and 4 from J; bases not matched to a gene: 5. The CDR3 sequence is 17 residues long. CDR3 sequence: CASSQDRTGGFYNEQFF. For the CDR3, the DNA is TGTGCCAGCAGCCAAGATCGGACAGGGGGCTTTTACAATGAGCAGTTCTTC.

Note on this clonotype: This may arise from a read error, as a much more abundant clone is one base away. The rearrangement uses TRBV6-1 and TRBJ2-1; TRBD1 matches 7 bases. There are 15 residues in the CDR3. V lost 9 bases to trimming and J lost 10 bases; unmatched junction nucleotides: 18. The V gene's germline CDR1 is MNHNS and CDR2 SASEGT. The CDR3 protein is CARNATGSGSYEQFF. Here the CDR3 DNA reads TGTGCCAGGAACGCGACAGGGAGTGGATCCTACGAGCAGTTCTTC.

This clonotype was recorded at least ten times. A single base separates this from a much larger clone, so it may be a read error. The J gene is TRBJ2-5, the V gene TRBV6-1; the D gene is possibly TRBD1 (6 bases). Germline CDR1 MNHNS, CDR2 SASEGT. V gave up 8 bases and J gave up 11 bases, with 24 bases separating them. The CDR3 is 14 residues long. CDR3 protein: CASSSGAPRDEQYF. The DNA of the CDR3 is TGTGCCAGCTCGTCAGGGGCTCCTAGGGATGAGCAGTACTTC.

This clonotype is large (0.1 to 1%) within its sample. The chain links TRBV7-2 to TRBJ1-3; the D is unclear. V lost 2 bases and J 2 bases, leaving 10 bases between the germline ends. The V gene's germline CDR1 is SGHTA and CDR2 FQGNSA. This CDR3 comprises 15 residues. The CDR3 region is CASSLRPLAGNTIYF. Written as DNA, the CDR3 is TGTGCCAGCAGCTTACGGCCCCTAGCTGGAAACACCATATATTTT.

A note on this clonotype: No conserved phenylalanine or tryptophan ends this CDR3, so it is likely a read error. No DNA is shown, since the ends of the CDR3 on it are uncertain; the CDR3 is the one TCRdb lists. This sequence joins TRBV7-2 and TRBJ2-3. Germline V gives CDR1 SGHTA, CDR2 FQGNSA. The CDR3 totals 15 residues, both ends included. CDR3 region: CASSLLPNYEQYFGN.